This T cell receptor beta chain was recorded in a study of cytomegalovirus exposure and HLA in healthy donors. Study in general: Sequencing of about 179 million T cells in an earlier analysis found 120 million or so unique TCR beta sequences.

Researchers ran the PCR with 60 Vbeta and 13 Jbeta primers. Using immunoSEQ multiplex PCR, the repertoire was profiled, and TCRdb retains in-frame clones only, with some absent. This sample's table has about 96,000 clones. Study-wide points: TCR beta sequences numbering about 17,000 were associated with HLA alleles at 0.05 false discovery rate in a later analysis. Presence/absence analyses rested on an assumption that sequencing depth was roughly uniform across donors.

CDR1 is GTSNPN and CDR2 is SVGIG in the germline V gene (reference sequence). This CDR3 is 12 amino acids long. V lost 0 bases to trimming and J lost 8 bases, with 10 bases between them. Concerning this clone itself: What it binds is unknown.

The chain uses TRBV30 and TRBJ1-2; D gene unclear. The sequence was obtained from a woman aged 25 to 39 in good health and CMV-seronegative. Sample: PBMCs. The DNA for the CDR3 is TGTGCCTGGAGTGTAGGCGCGGCCGGCTACACCTTC. This encodes CAWSVGAAGYTF.